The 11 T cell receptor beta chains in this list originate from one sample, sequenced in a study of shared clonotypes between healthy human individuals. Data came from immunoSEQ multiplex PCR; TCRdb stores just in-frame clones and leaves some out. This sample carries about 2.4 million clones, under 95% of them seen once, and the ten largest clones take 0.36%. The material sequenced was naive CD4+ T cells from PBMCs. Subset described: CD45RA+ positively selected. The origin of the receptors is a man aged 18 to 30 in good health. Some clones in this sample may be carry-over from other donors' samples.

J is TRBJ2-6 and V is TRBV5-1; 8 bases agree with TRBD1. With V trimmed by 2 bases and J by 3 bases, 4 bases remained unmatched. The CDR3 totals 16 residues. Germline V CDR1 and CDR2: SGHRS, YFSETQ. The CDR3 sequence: CASSFGTGDGANVLTF. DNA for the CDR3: TGCGCCAGCAGCTTCGGGACAGGAGATGGGGCCAACGTCCTGACTTTC.

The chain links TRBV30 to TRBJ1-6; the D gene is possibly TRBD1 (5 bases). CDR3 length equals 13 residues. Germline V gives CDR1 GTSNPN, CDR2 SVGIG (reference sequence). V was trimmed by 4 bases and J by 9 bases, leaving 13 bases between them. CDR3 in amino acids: CAWMRGDGSPLHF. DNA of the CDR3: TGTGCCTGGATGCGGGGGGATGGTTCACCCCTCCACTTT. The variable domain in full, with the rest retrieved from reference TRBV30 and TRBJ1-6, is SQTIHQWPATLVQPVGSPLSLECTVEGTSNPNLYWYRQAAGRGLQLLFYSVGIGQISSEVPQNLSASRPQDRQFILSSKKLLLSDSGFYLCAWMRGDGSPLHFGNGTRLTVT.

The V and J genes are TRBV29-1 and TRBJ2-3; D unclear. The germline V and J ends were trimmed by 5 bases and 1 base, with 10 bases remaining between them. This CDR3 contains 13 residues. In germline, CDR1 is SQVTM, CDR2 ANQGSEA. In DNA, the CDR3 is TGCAGCGTTTCTGGTCTGGGCACAGATACGCAGTATTTT. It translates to CSVSGLGTDTQYF.

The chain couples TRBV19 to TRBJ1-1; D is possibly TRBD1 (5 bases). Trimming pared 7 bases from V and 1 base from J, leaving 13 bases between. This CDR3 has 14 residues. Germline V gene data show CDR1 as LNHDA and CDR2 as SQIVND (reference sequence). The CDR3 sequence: CASNAGRENTEAFF. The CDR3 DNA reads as TGTGCCAGTAATGCGGGACGGGAGAACACTGAAGCTTTCTTT. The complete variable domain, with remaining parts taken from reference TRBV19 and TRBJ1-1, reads DGGITQSPKYLFRKEGQNVTLSCEQNLNHDAMYWYRQDPGQGLRLIYYSQIVNDFQKGDIAEGYSVSREKKESFPLTVTSAQKNPTAFYLCASNAGRENTEAFFGQGTRLTVV.

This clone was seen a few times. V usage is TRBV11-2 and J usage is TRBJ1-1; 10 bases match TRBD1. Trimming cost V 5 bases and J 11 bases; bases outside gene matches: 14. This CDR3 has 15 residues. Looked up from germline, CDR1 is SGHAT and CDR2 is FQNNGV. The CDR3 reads CASSPRQGAMSGAFF. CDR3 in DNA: TGTGCCAGCAGCCCAAGACAGGGGGCAATGAGTGGGGCTTTCTTT.

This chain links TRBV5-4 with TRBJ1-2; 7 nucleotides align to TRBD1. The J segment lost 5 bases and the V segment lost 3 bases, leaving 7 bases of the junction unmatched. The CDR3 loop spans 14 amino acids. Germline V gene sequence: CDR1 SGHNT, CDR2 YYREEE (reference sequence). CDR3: CASSYQTGPYGYTF. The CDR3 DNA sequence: TGTGCCAGCAGCTACCAGACAGGGCCGTATGGCTACACCTTC.

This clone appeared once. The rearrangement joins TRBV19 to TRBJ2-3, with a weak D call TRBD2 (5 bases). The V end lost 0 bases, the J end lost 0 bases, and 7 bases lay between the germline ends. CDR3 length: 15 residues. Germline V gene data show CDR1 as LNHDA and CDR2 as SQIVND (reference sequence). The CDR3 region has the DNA TGTGCCAGTAGTATAGAAGCGGATAGCACAGATACGCAGTATTTT. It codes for CASSIEADSTDTQYF.

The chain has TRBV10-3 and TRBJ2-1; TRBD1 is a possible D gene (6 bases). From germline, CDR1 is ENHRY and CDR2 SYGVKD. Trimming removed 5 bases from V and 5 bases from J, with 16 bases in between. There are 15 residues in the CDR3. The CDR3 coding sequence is TGTGCCATCAGTCCACAGGGTCCTCGGGACAATGAGCAGTTCTTC. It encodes CAISPQGPRDNEQFF.

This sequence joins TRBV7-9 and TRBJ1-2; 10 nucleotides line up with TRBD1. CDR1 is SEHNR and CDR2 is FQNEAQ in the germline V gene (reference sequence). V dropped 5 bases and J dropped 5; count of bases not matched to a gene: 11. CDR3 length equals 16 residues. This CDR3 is CASSRVGQGRRYGYTF. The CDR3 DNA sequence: TGTGCCAGCAGCCGGGTGGGACAGGGGCGTAGGTATGGCTACACCTTC. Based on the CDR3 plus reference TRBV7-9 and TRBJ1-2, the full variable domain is DTGVSQNPRHKITKRGQNVTFRCDPISEHNRLYWYRQTLGQGPEFLTYFQNEAQLEKSRLLSDRFSAERPKGSFSTLEIQRTEQGDSAMYLCASSRVGQGRRYGYTFGSGTRLTVV.

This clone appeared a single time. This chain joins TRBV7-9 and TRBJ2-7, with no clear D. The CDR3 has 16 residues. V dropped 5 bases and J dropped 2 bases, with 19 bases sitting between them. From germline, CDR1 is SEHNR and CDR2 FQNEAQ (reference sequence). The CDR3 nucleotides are TGTGCCAGCAGCCCAACTCTGGCGGCCACCACCTACGAGCAGTACTTC. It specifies CASSPTLAATTYEQYF.

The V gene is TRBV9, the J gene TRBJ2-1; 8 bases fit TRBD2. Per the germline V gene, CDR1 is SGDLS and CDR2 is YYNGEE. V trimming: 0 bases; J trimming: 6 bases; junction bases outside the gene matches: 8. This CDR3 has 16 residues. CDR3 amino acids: CASSVDGTRWVNEQFF. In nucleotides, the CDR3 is TGTGCCAGCAGCGTAGACGGGACTAGATGGGTCAATGAGCAGTTCTTC.